The next 6 T cell receptor beta chains were all read from a single sample in a study of blood T cell repertoires in COVID-19. Clones were read by immunoSEQ multiplex PCR, and TCRdb kept only the in-frame ones, dropping some. The sample has 90,000 or so clones, over 80% seen once; the top ten hold 11%. Sequencing used peripheral blood. All receptors come from a human donor in a cohort sampled during active COVID-19.

The sample holds one count of this clone. The chain uses TRBV5-8 and TRBJ1-1; maybe TRBD1 (6 bases). The V end lost 3 bases, the J end lost 6 bases, and 15 bases lay between the germline ends. Germline CDR1 SGHTS, CDR2 YDEGEE. This CDR3 has 14 amino acids. As DNA, the CDR3 is TGTGCCAGCAGCTGGGGGCTTCCGTCGGCTGAAGCTTTCTTT. Translation: CASSWGLPSAEAFF.

V and J are TRBV19 and TRBJ1-5; D perhaps matches TRBD1 (5 bases). This CDR3 contains 16 residues. V was shortened by 3 bases and J by 5 bases, with 17 bases between the two germline ends. Germline assignment: CDR1 LNHDA and CDR2 SQIVND (reference sequence). In DNA form, the CDR3 reads TGTGCCAGTAGTATTCCGGTCCCAGGGAATTATCAGCCCCAGCATTTT. Translated, it gives CASSIPVPGNYQPQHF.

This chain joins TRBV2 and TRBJ2-3, with 9 bases that match TRBD1. The CDR3 is 15 amino acids. The V gene's germline CDR1 is SNHLY and CDR2 FYNNEI. Losses at the gene ends were 6 bases for V and 3 bases for J; bases not matched to a gene: 7. CDR3 coding DNA: TGTGCCAGCAGCCCCGACAGGGGGGGTACAGATACGCAGTATTTT. Translation: CASSPDRGGTDTQYF.

The V and J genes are TRBV9 and TRBJ2-7; tentatively, D is TRBD2 (6 bases). V lost 2 bases, J lost 7 bases, and 19 bases lay in between. The CDR3 covers 15 residues. Germline assignment: CDR1 SGDLS and CDR2 YYNGEE. The CDR3 sequence is CASSVGTSDHGEQYF. The CDR3 nucleotides are TGTGCCAGCAGCGTCGGGACTTCAGACCATGGAGAGCAGTACTTC.

This chain uses TRBV2 with TRBJ2-4; D perhaps matches TRBD2 (7 bases). Germline CDR1 reads SNHLY; CDR2 reads FYNNEI. The CDR3 runs 12 residues. The V and J ends lost 6 bases and 9 bases respectively, with 12 bases between them. The CDR3 reads CASRPGEGIQYF. The CDR3 DNA reads TGTGCCAGCAGGCCAGGGGAGGGCATTCAGTACTTC.

Written as DNA, the CDR3 is TGTGCCAGCAGTGCCCCGGGGACTAGCTCGGATACGCAGTATTTT. It is translated as CASSAPGTSSDTQYF. J is TRBJ2-3 and V is TRBV2, with 9 nucleotides matching TRBD2. The trim removed 4 bases at V and 6 bases at J, leaving 8 bases unmatched. The CDR3 extends over 15 amino acids. Germline V lookup: CDR1 SNHLY, CDR2 FYNNEI.